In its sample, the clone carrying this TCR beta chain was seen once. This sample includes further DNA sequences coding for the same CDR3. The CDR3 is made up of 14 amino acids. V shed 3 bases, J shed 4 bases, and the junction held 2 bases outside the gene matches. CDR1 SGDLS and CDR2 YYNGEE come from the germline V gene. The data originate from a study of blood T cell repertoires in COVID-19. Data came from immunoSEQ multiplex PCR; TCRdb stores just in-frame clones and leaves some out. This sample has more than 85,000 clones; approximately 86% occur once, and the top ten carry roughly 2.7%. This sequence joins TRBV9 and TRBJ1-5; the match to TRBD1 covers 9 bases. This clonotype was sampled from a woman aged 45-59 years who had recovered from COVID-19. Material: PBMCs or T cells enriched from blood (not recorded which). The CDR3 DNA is TGTGCCAGCAGCGCCGGACAGGGGAATCAGCCCCAGCATTTT. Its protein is CASSAGQGNQPQHF.